The source of this T cell receptor (beta chain) is a study of blood T cell repertoires in COVID-19. About the study: Material from acute and convalescent COVID-19 was sourced from the United States, Italy and Spain. From T cells, B-cell-depleted T cells, or PBMCs came the material, which was cDNA or gDNA.

Clones were read by immunoSEQ multiplex PCR, and TCRdb kept only the in-frame ones, dropping some. The sample holds 15,000 to 20,000 clones, 82% seen once. The TCR originated in a human donor in a cohort sampled during active COVID-19. The sequenced sample consisted of peripheral blood.

CDR3 nucleotides: TGTGCCAGCAGTCTGACGGGGGAAAAACTGTTTTTT. It specifies CASSLTGEKLFF. The V and J genes are TRBV12-3 or TRBV12-4 and TRBJ1-4; no clear D. Trimming removed 5 bases from V and 8 bases from J, with 9 bases in between. The CDR3 runs 12 residues.